This TCR beta chain was observed in a study of blood T cells in healthy people across ages. Broader study findings: Greater diversity and more naive CD4+ cells were seen in long-lived donors than in aged donors. Roughly linear age-related decline in beta diversity appeared, significant by age approximately 40.

Trimming took off 4 bases at V and 2 bases at J, with 15 bases between the two ends. The CDR3 is made up of 15 amino acids. Germline V CDR1 and CDR2: SGHTS, YDEGEE. This clonotype showed up just a few times. What it binds is unknown. Donor samples were obtained from healthy Caucasian individuals from Russia, aged about 6 to 95. Together with a sample-barcoded 5' primer, a J-beta primer mix was included in a second PCR lasting roughly 6 to 12 cycles. TCRdb called the 5' RACE reads again in MiXCR, with one record for every CDR3 protein. Here the sample spans some 1.7 million distinct CDR3 sequences, roughly 28% being singletons.

What was sequenced was blood. This sequence joins TRBV5-8 and TRBJ2-5; possible D gene TRBD1, 7 bases. The origin of this receptor is a woman in her twenties or thirties in good health. The CDR3 sequence: CASSAGQPIQETQYF. For the CDR3, the DNA is TGTGCCAGCAGCGCGGGACAGCCAATACAAGAGACCCAGTACTTC.